This T cell receptor beta chain was observed in a study of T cells in women clearing cervical HPV infection. About the research overall: Control women cleared a single incident HPV16 infection within 12 months. General observations from the study: Effector/memory and HPV-specific T cells were not isolated, and association timing is unknown.

Average input was approximately 1,100 ng genomic DNA for immunoSEQ TCR beta CDR3 amplification. Sequenced by immunoSEQ multiplex PCR; TCRdb stores in-frame clones only, minus some. Its listing shows tens of thousands of clones. Comments on this clone: The antigen is not known. The CDR3 end falls 3 residues outside the read, so it is completed with the germline J gene.

The CDR3 consists of 17 residues. J gave up 4 bases and V 2 bases, and 8 bases lay outside the gene matches. The source material was blood buffy coat. V gene TRBV12-3 or TRBV12-4 combines with J gene TRBJ2-1; the match to TRBD2 covers 10 bases. This receptor was identified in a woman aged 18 to 75 with a cervical HPV16 infection that either progressed to CIN3+ or cleared (not recorded which). Incomplete CDR3 DNA: TGTGCCAGCAGTTTAAGTATCGGACTAGCGGCATACAATGAG. It translates to CASSLSIGLAAYNE. The complete CDR3 sequence is CASSLSIGLAAYNEQFF.